This T cell receptor (beta chain) was sequenced for a study of cytomegalovirus exposure and HLA in healthy donors. Study-level points and caveats: A later analysis linked a missense variant in DCLRE1C to the trimming of TCR beta V and J genes.

PCR employed 60 Vbeta and 13 Jbeta primers. The repertoire was sequenced with immunoSEQ multiplex PCR; TCRdb's copy has only in-frame clones and lacks some. The sample carries approximately 150,000 clones, around two thirds recorded once. The CDR3 has 16 amino acids. From germline, CDR1 is MNHNS and CDR2 SASEGT. V was pared by 3 bases and J by 3 bases, with 18 bases between. Turning to this clone: What it binds is unknown.

This receptor was identified in a man aged 25 to 40 in good health and CMV-seropositive. The sample taken for sequencing was PBMCs. V is TRBV6-1 and J is TRBJ2-7, with D maybe TRBD1 (5 bases). As DNA, the CDR3 is TGTGCCAGCAGTGAGACGGACAACCTTCAATTCTACGAGCAGTACTTC. Its translation is CASSETDNLQFYEQYF.